The entry below gives a single T cell receptor beta chain sequence along with its context. Its antigen is not identified. This sequence may be a read error, since a much larger clone differs from it by one base. The data belong to a study of molecular identifiers for immune sequencing clone quantification. CDR1 is MDHEN, CDR2 SYDVKM, per germline. The CDR3 contains 15 residues. Broader study findings: In CMV-specific effectors, clones above 20 copies held over 99% of molecules; naive, under 1%.

TCRdb ran MiXCR on the PCR reads and lists one entry per CDR3 protein. The data contain about 640,000 distinct CDR3 sequences, about 20% of them seen just once; the ten biggest clones take up around 0.9%. The chain joins TRBV28 to TRBJ2-6, with D perhaps matching TRBD1 (5 bases). Material: naive CD8+ T cells from blood, with Jurkat cell RNA spiked in. Sample subset: FACS-sorted CD8+CD4-CCR7+CD45RA+ naive T cells. The clonotype comes from a human donor in good health. Some libraries in this study had Jurkat cell RNA spiked in. CDR3 sequence: CASSFPPSGASVLTF. The CDR3 DNA is TGTGCCAGCAGTTTCCCTCCCTCTGGGGCCAGCGTCCTGACTTTC.